These T cell receptor beta chains were read from a single sample in a study of cytomegalovirus exposure and HLA in healthy donors. The repertoire was sequenced with immunoSEQ multiplex PCR; TCRdb's copy has only in-frame clones and lacks some. The data contain 90,000 to 140,000 clones, 76% of them singletons. The sequenced sample consisted of PBMCs. All receptors derive from a man in his forties or fifties in good health and CMV-seropositive. CDR3s include the opening cysteine and the closing phenylalanine or tryptophan. D genes are given only for firm matches. Expanded clones get a size class; other rows say once, few or many, or leave the size out.

.,TRBJ2-3,22,TRBD2,TRBV9,CASSVETPNPRGSGGRADTQYF,TGTGCCAGCAGCGTAGAAACCCCGAACCCTCGGGGGAGCGGGGGACGGGCAGATACGCAGTATTTT
.,TRBJ2-4,15,.,TRBV7-9,CASSQLSQTKNSQYF,TGTGCCAGCAGCCAGCTAAGTCAAACCAAAAACAGTCAGTACTTC
once,TRBJ2-3,15,.,TRBV30,CAWGGAGVSADTQYF,TGTGCCTGGGGGGGGGCAGGGGTCTCGGCAGATACGCAGTATTTT
.,TRBJ2-1,12,.,TRBV11-3,CASSLRGYEQFF,TGTGCCAGCAGCCTACGGGGGTATGAGCAGTTCTTC
.,TRBJ1-5,13,.,TRBV6-1,CASSVQGTQPQHF,TGTGCCAGCAGTGTACAGGGAACTCAGCCCCAGCATTTT
.,TRBJ2-7,15,TRBD1,TRBV5-6,CASSFPGQGAYEQYF,TGTGCCAGCAGCTTTCCGGGACAGGGGGCTTACGAGCAGTACTTC
.,TRBJ2-3,14,TRBD1,TRBV2,CASRKDRGTDTQYF,TGTGCCAGCAGGAAGGACAGGGGCACAGATACGCAGTATTTT
.,TRBJ2-5,14,.,TRBV6-5,CASSEGGGQETQYF,TGTGCCAGCAGTGAAGGGGGGGGACAAGAGACCCAGTACTTC
.,TRBJ1-2,13,TRBD1,TRBV11-2,CASSRDRGSGYTF,TGTGCCAGCAGCCGCGACAGGGGAAGTGGCTACACCTTC
.,TRBJ1-1,13,.,TRBV15,CATSRSRGAEAFF,TGTGCCACCAGCAGGTCCAGGGGCGCTGAAGCTTTCTTT
.,TRBJ2-7,14,TRBD2,TRBV6-6,CASSRGGSAYEQYF,TGTGCCAGCAGTCGGGGGGGCAGTGCCTACGAGCAGTACTTC
.,TRBJ1-6,16,TRBD1,TRBV7-9,CASSPLGQGDNSPLHF,TGTGCCAGCAGCCCCCTCGGACAGGGAGATAATTCACCCCTCCACTTT
.,TRBJ2-3,14,.,TRBV4-3,CASSQAGSANTQYF,TGCGCCAGCAGCCAAGCGGGGAGCGCCAATACGCAGTATTTT
few,TRBJ2-5,16,TRBD2,TRBV11-3,CASSPGLAGGQETQYF,TGTGCCAGCAGCCCGGGACTAGCGGGAGGACAAGAGACCCAGTACTTC
.,TRBJ2-7,12,TRBD1,TRBV27,CASAGQGNEQYF,TGTGCCAGCGCGGGACAGGGGAACGAGCAGTACTTC
.,TRBJ2-1,12,.,TRBV21-1,CAGGRDYNEQFF,TGTGCCGGAGGGAGAGACTACAATGAGCAGTTCTTC
.,TRBJ2-2,15,.,TRBV7-9,CASSTPSRGTGELFF,TGTGCCAGCAGTACTCCCAGCAGGGGCACCGGGGAGCTGTTTTTT
.,TRBJ2-1,17,TRBD2,TRBV5-8,CASSLGIQTSGYNEQFF,TGTGCCAGCAGCTTGGGAATTCAGACTAGCGGTTACAATGAGCAGTTCTTC
.,TRBJ2-1,16,TRBD2,TRBV7-9,CASSDPTSGSYNEQFF,TGTGCCAGCAGCGACCCGACTAGCGGGAGTTACAATGAGCAGTTCTTC
.,TRBJ2-6,15,.,TRBV11-3,CASSSRVSGANVLTF,TGTGCCAGCAGTTCCAGGGTTTCTGGGGCCAACGTCCTGACTTTC
.,TRBJ1-5,16,.,TRBV5-8,CASSRHRRSSNQPQHF,TGTGCCAGCAGCCGACACCGTCGAAGTAGCAATCAGCCCCAGCATTTT
.,TRBJ1-2,18,.,TRBV10-3,CAISVALSSFGQTDGYTF,TGTGCCATCAGTGTAGCCCTCTCCTCCTTTGGACAGACGGATGGCTACACCTTC
.,TRBJ1-1,16,.,TRBV13,CASSLGLGGGSTEAFF,TGTGCCAGCAGCTTAGGTTTAGGGGGGGGGAGTACTGAAGCTTTCTTT
.,TRBJ2-7,14,.,TRBV6-6,CASSRDLPFYEQYF,TGTGCCAGCAGCCGGGACTTACCCTTCTACGAGCAGTACTTC
.,TRBJ1-5,13,TRBD1,TRBV6-5,CASSWDRDQPQHF,TGTGCCAGCAGTTGGGACAGAGATCAGCCCCAGCATTTT
.,TRBJ1-1,12,.,TRBV5-1,CASSLEGVEAFF,TGCGCCAGCAGCTTGGAGGGGGTTGAAGCTTTCTTT
.,TRBJ2-1,16,TRBD2,TRBV5-1,CASSLELAGGPVEQFF,TGCGCCAGCAGCTTGGAACTAGCGGGAGGGCCGGTTGAGCAGTTCTTC
.,TRBJ2-7,19,TRBD2,TRBV9,CASSDRDIGTSGGQDEQYF,TGTGCCAGCAGCGACCGGGACATCGGGACTAGCGGGGGTCAGGACGAGCAGTACTTC
.,TRBJ2-3,20,TRBD2,TRBV15,CATSGRTSGGALQSADTQYF,TGTGCCACCAGCGGACGGACTAGCGGGGGGGCCCTTCAGAGCGCAGATACGCAGTATTTT
.,TRBJ1-2,14,TRBD1,TRBV27,CASSIGQGGGGYTF,TGTGCCAGCAGTATCGGACAGGGCGGAGGTGGCTACACCTTC
.,TRBJ2-1,17,.,TRBV4-3,CASSQVLGQGPYNEQFF,TGCGCCAGCAGCCAAGTTTTGGGGCAGGGTCCCTACAATGAGCAGTTCTTC
.,TRBJ2-7,15,.,TRBV28,CASRTGPAVSYEQYF,TGTGCCAGCAGAACAGGGCCTGCTGTCTCCTACGAGCAGTACTTC
.,TRBJ1-2,12,TRBD1,TRBV18,CASRTGTGGYTF,TGTGCCAGCAGGACAGGGACGGGGGGCTACACCTTC
.,TRBJ1-4,16,.,TRBV7-9,CASSSPGFSTNEKLFF,TGTGCCAGCAGCTCCCCGGGTTTTTCAACTAATGAAAAACTGTTTTTT
.,TRBJ2-3,13,.,TRBV7-2,CASSLGATDTQYF,TGTGCCAGCAGCTTAGGGGCCACAGATACGCAGTATTTT
few,TRBJ1-6,16,TRBD1,TRBV19,CASRRNTGQQNSPLHF,TGTGCCAGTCGTAGAAATACGGGACAGCAGAATTCACCCCTCCACTTT
once,TRBJ1-1,13,.,TRBV11-3,CASSLVTGSEAFF,TGTGCCAGCAGCTTAGTTACGGGGTCTGAAGCTTTCTTT
.,TRBJ1-6,14,TRBD1,TRBV18,CASSPKGAGSPLHF,TGTGCCAGCTCACCGAAGGGGGCAGGTTCACCCCTCCACTTT
.,TRBJ1-1,15,.,TRBV7-9,CASSHPRTYGTEAFF,TGTGCCAGCAGCCACCCAAGGACTTACGGGACTGAAGCTTTCTTT
.,TRBJ2-5,15,TRBD1,TRBV11-2,CASSLGTGGRETQYF,TGTGCCAGCAGCTTAGGGACAGGTGGCCGGGAGACCCAGTACTTC
.,TRBJ1-3,16,TRBD1,TRBV9,CASSVVGQGSGNTIYF,TGTGCCAGCAGCGTAGTCGGACAGGGCTCTGGAAACACCATATATTTT
.,TRBJ1-1,16,TRBD1,TRBV5-4,CASSSRTGGGSTEAFF,TGTGCCAGCAGCTCAAGGACAGGGGGCGGTAGCACTGAAGCTTTCTTT
.,TRBJ1-6,14,.,TRBV11-2,CASSLRAANSPLHF,TGTGCCAGCAGCTTGCGGGCCGCCAATTCACCCCTCCACTTT
.,TRBJ2-7,15,TRBD2,TRBV7-9,CASSGLAGGTWEQYF,TGTGCCAGCAGCGGACTAGCGGGGGGAACCTGGGAGCAGTACTTC
.,TRBJ2-3,17,TRBD2,TRBV7-8,CASSLLTSGGGTDTQYF,TGTGCCAGCAGCCTCCTAACTAGCGGGGGGGGAACAGATACGCAGTATTTT
.,TRBJ2-7,14,.,TRBV4-1,CASSQDPLAIEQYF,TGCGCCAGCAGCCAAGATCCTTTAGCGATCGAGCAGTACTTC
once,TRBJ2-4,19,TRBD1,TRBV4-2,CASSRQRGLGGSPQNIQYF,TGTGCCAGCAGCCGCCAAAGGGGGCTAGGGGGCTCCCCCCAAAACATTCAGTACTTC
.,TRBJ2-5,14,.,TRBV5-6,CASSFRAGQETQYF,TGTGCCAGCAGCTTTCGGGCAGGGCAAGAGACCCAGTACTTC
.,TRBJ1-1,13,.,TRBV30,CAWSWQENTEAFF,TGTGCCTGGAGTTGGCAGGAGAACACTGAAGCTTTCTTT
few,TRBJ1-1,13,.,TRBV6-6,CASSYRGFTEAFF,TGTGCCAGCAGTTACCGAGGGTTCACTGAAGCTTTCTTT
few,TRBJ1-1,13,TRBD1,TRBV6-5,CASSYVGQGEAFF,TGTGCCAGCAGTTACGTGGGACAGGGTGAAGCTTTCTTT
once,TRBJ1-6,16,TRBD1,TRBV7-9,CASSQFWRGRNSPLHF,TGTGCCAGCAGCCAATTCTGGAGGGGGCGGAATTCACCCCTCCACTTT
.,TRBJ2-5,17,TRBD2,TRBV7-9,CASSSGTSGGAGETQYF,TGTGCCAGCAGCTCCGGGACTAGCGGGGGGGCGGGGGAGACCCAGTACTTC
.,TRBJ2-3,16,TRBD2,TRBV9,CASSVASGRVADTQYF,TGTGCCAGCAGCGTAGCCAGCGGGAGGGTTGCAGATACGCAGTATTTT
once,TRBJ2-1,13,TRBD2,TRBV9,CASSVFAGGQQFF,TGTGCCAGCAGCGTGTTCGCGGGGGGGCAGCAGTTCTTC
once,TRBJ2-5,13,.,TRBV4-2,CASSQDAIKTQYF,TGTGCCAGCAGCCAAGATGCGATCAAGACCCAGTACTTC
.,TRBJ1-2,14,TRBD1,TRBV4-3,CASSHRTGTDGYTF,TGCGCCAGCAGCCACCGGACAGGGACGGATGGCTACACCTTC
few,TRBJ1-6,17,TRBD1,TRBV4-3,CASSQGGQSSYNSPLHF,TGCGCCAGCAGCCAGGGGGGACAGTCCTCCTATAATTCACCCCTCCACTTT
.,TRBJ2-5,15,TRBD2,TRBV28,CASIGRGLGAWAQYF,TGTGCCAGCATCGGGAGGGGGTTGGGGGCTTGGGCCCAGTACTTC